This T cell receptor (beta chain) was found in a study of Ad26.COV2.S vaccination and SARS-CoV-2 variants. In the study overall: In the study, Ad26.COV2.S was injected intramuscularly once, or twice 56 days apart. General study results and limits: There was reportedly substantial breadth in spike-specific CD8+ and CD4+ T cell responses after vaccination. Researchers cautioned that TCR breadth and depth analyses may have underestimated total T cell responses.

Treatment here: roughly 20 received Ad26.COV2.S at low or high dose, single or two shots; about 5 received placebo; per-sample allocation not given. Following the first vaccine or placebo injection, samples were taken on day 63. As to this clone: Its target is not known.

Sequenced by immunoSEQ multiplex PCR; TCRdb stores in-frame clones only, minus some. The data show hundreds of thousands of clones, about 87% seen once. Specimen: peripheral blood, collected in a trial of Ad26.COV2.S vaccine versus placebo. The source is a person aged 18-60 years who received the Ad26.COV2.S COVID-19 vaccine or a placebo.

The CDR3 is CAWGQGLYGYTF. CDR3 sequence (DNA): TGTGCCTGGGGCCAGGGGCTCTATGGCTACACCTTC. This chain uses TRBV30 with TRBJ1-2; possible D gene TRBD1, 6 bases. The CDR3 covers 12 residues. Germline values: CDR1 GTSNPN, CDR2 SVGIG (reference sequence). Between the trimmed V and J ends, which lost 5 bases and 4 bases, there was a span of 11 bases.